What follows is one TCR beta chain and its context. Its antigen is undetermined. Method: immunoSEQ multiplex PCR; TCRdb's copy keeps in-frame clones and lacks some. The sample shows approximately 110,000 clones, around 82% of them seen only once. This record comes from a study of T cell responses to AZD1222 COVID-19 vaccine. General study points: Females made up more of the donors, who were largely white British, and clonal diversity may have come out too low.

J was trimmed by 6 bases and V by 10 bases; bases with no gene match: 7. The CDR3 contains 13 residues. The germline V gene has CDR1 LNHDA and CDR2 SQIVND (reference sequence). The receptor was isolated from an adult in good health. The gene calls are TRBV19 and TRBJ1-5, with 9 bases aligning to TRBD1. The sequencing here drew on peripheral blood, taken on day 0 of AZD1222 vaccination. The CDR3 protein is CATAGTGRQPQHF. As DNA, the CDR3 is TGTGCCACCGCCGGGACAGGGCGTCAGCCCCAGCATTTT.